This TCR beta chain was documented in a study of blood T cells in healthy people across ages. In its sample, this clonotype was seen a few times. PCR was performed a second time for roughly 7 to 12 cycles using a sample-barcoded 5' primer and a J-beta primer mix. TCRdb passed the 5' RACE reads through MiXCR, listing each CDR3 protein once. Of 650,000 to 1,000,000 distinct CDR3 sequences in the sample, 35% to 60% were seen once. Per the germline V gene, CDR1 is SGHAT and CDR2 is FQDESV (reference sequence). The V gene end was trimmed by 5 bases and the J gene end by 1 base; junction bases not matched to a gene: 5. The CDR3 sequence is 17 residues long.

V is TRBV11-1 and J is TRBJ2-4; 13 bases are a match to TRBD2. This receptor was obtained from an elderly man in good health. The sequencing sample was made of blood. The chain's CDR3 is CASSDWTSGSAKNIQYF. The DNA for the CDR3 is TGTGCCAGCAGCGATTGGACTAGCGGGAGTGCCAAAAACATTCAGTACTTC.